The 10 T cell receptor beta chains given below trace back to one sample, sequenced in a study of shared clonotypes between healthy human individuals. Produced via immunoSEQ multiplex PCR; TCRdb's table is partial and in-frame only. The sample lists roughly 2,000,000 clones; 85% to 95% were seen once. Terminally differentiated effector memory CD45RA+ cells were excluded by CCR7 positive selection of CD45RO-negative cells. Sequenced input: naive CD8+ T cells from PBMCs. Receptor source: a young man in good health. Some clones in this sample may be carry-over from other donors' samples.

J is TRBJ1-1 and V is TRBV5-5, with TRBD1 matching 12 bases. The CDR3 sequence is 16 residues long. V gave up 4 bases and J gave up 4 bases; unmatched junction bases: 8. Germline V gives CDR1 SGHKS, CDR2 YYEKEE (reference sequence). DNA of the CDR3: TGTGCCAGCAGCCGGGGACAGGGGGCGTGGGGCACTGAAGCTTTCTTT. Amino acid sequence: CASSRGQGAWGTEAFF.

This rearrangement joins TRBV6-4 to TRBJ2-7; tentatively, D is TRBD2 (6 bases). This CDR3 is built from 13 residues. Germline lookup yields CDR1 MRHNA and CDR2 SNTAGT. V lost 2 bases and J 7 bases, leaving 12 bases between the germline ends. The CDR3 spells CASSDHLGGEQYF. In nucleotides, the CDR3 is TGTGCCAGCAGTGACCATCTCGGGGGAGAGCAGTACTTC.

The CDR3 is CASSQRVGLGQPQHF. As DNA, the CDR3 is TGCGCCAGCAGCCAAAGGGTGGGGCTAGGACAGCCCCAGCATTTT. The rearrangement joins TRBV4-1 to TRBJ1-5, with a weak D call TRBD1 (5 bases). Germline CDR1 MGHRA, CDR2 YSYEKL. V was pared by 2 bases and J by 7 bases, with 15 bases between. The CDR3 has 15 amino acids.

The chain links TRBV7-9 to TRBJ2-3; 10 nucleotides line up with TRBD2. Trimming at V came to 3 bases and at J to 3 bases, leaving 3 bases not matched to a gene. Per germline, CDR1 SEHNR and CDR2 FQNEAQ (reference sequence). This CDR3 contains 15 residues. The CDR3 protein is CASSFGLAVTDTQYF. For the CDR3, the DNA is TGTGCCAGCAGCTTCGGACTAGCGGTGACAGATACGCAGTATTTT.

The chain joins TRBV19 to TRBJ2-7, with TRBD2 as a possible D gene (5 bases). CDR1 and CDR2 (germline): LNHDA, SQIVND (reference sequence). The CDR3 runs to 14 residues. Trimming took off 5 bases at V and 2 bases at J, with 13 bases between the two ends. CDR3: CASSAVDGTYEQYF. As DNA, the CDR3 is TGTGCCAGTAGTGCCGTGGACGGGACCTACGAGCAGTACTTC.

The chain is built from TRBV10-2 and TRBJ2-7; TRBD2 agrees at 11 bases. V lost 7 bases to trimming and J lost 4 bases; unmatched junction nucleotides: 6. The CDR3 totals 14 residues. CDR1 is WSHSY and CDR2 is SAAADI in the germline V gene. CDR3 loop: CASNLAGGRYEQYF. The CDR3, as DNA: TGCGCCAGCAATTTAGCGGGAGGGCGATACGAGCAGTACTTC.

This clone appeared a single time. This sequence joins TRBV10-3 and TRBJ1-6; 7 nucleotides match TRBD1. CDR3 length: 14 amino acids. Germline V lookup: CDR1 ENHRY, CDR2 SYGVKD. Trimming removed 7 bases from V and 7 bases from J; junction bases left unmatched: 7. The chain's CDR3 is CAIKEGQLNSPLHF. CDR3 in DNA: TGTGCCATCAAGGAGGGACAGCTAAATTCACCCCTCCACTTT.

The gene calls are TRBV5-4 and TRBJ1-2; 8 positions match TRBD1. Germline V gene sequence: CDR1 SGHNT, CDR2 YYREEE (reference sequence). V dropped 3 bases and J dropped 4; count of bases not matched to a gene: 8. The CDR3 contains 15 residues. CDR3 nucleotide sequence: TGTGCCAGCAGCTCAGGGACAGGCTGGGGCTATGGCTACACCTTC. It codes for CASSSGTGWGYGYTF.

The gene calls are TRBV7-2 and TRBJ2-7; 9 positions agree with TRBD2. The V gene's germline CDR1 is SGHTA and CDR2 FQGNSA. V lost 4 bases and J lost 7; bases outside the gene matches: 14. The CDR3 consists of 16 residues. CDR3 amino acids: CASSYPRLAGVGEQYF. In DNA, the CDR3 is TGTGCCAGCAGCTACCCTCGGTTAGCGGGAGTGGGAGAGCAGTACTTC.

The V call is TRBV19, the J call TRBJ1-4, with D unresolved. V was trimmed by 5 bases and J by 5 bases, leaving 15 bases between them. Germline CDR1 is LNHDA and CDR2 is SQIVND (reference sequence). The CDR3 length is 15 residues. The CDR3 nucleotides read TGTGCCAGTAGTCCGCGACACCTCAGAAATGAAAAACTGTTTTTT. Translation gives CASSPRHLRNEKLFF.